This TCR beta chain was recovered during a study of T cells in women clearing cervical HPV infection. The overall study: Controls gave blood once infection was undetectable; cases at lesion identification. For cases, blood was sampled a median approximately 150 days after lesion detection, interquartile range about 90 to 210 days. Points from the study as a whole: Timing of associations relative to infection is unclear; T-cell subsets were not isolated. A classifier using richness and V gene abundances reached an AUC of over 0.75.

As to this clone: Its antigen is not known. The read terminates 3 residues ahead of where the CDR3 ends, so the germline J gene completes it.

TCRdb keeps only in-frame clones here, not all; method: immunoSEQ multiplex PCR. The sample has 44,000 or so clones, and its top ten clones hold approximately 1%. Germline values: CDR1 SGHRS, CDR2 YFSETQ. CDR3 length equals 15 residues. Trimming left V 4 bases short and J 7 bases short, with 18 bases between. The rearrangement links TRBV5-1 to TRBJ1-3; perhaps TRBD1 as D (5 bases). The origin of this receptor is a woman aged 18 to 69 with a cervical HPV16 infection that either progressed to CIN3+ or cleared (not recorded which). The source material was blood buffy coat. CDR3 loop: CASSPRTAEGNTIYF. CDR3 DNA, as far as it was read: TGCGCCAGCAGCCCCCGGACGGCTGAGGGGAACACC.